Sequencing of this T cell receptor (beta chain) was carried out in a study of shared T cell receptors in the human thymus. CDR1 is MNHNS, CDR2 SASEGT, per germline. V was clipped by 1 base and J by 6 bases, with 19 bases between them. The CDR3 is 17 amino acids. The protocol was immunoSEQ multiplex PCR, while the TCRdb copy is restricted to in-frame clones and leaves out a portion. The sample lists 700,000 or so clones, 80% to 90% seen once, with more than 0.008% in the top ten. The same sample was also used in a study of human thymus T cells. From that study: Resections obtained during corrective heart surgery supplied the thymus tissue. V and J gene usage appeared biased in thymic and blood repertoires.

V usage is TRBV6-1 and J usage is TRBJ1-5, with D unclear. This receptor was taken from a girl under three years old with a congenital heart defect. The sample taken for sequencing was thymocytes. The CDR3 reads CASSEGSRTKTGQPQHF. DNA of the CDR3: TGTGCCAGCAGTGAAGGAAGCAGAACTAAAACTGGTCAGCCCCAGCATTTT.